This TCR beta chain is drawn from a study of regulatory T cells in long-lasting Graves disease. Germline CDR1 KGHSH, CDR2 LQKENI. Trimming took 0 bases from V and 6 from J; bases not matched to a gene: 6. The CDR3 has 15 residues. Arm-PCR of CDR3 regions and iRepertoire HTBI primers were used to build TCR beta libraries. TCRdb independently ran MiXCR on the multiplex PCR reads; one entry per CDR3 protein. The profile shows approximately 400,000 distinct CDR3 sequences, less than 25% of them singletons. The time point denotes: persistent/refractory GD, antithyroid drugs over 5 years with positive TRAb. Making the TCR library involved RNA that had been extracted from PBMCs.

The V gene is TRBV18, the J gene TRBJ1-2; 8 bases are shared with TRBD1. The source material was peripheral blood mononuclear cells (PBMCs), sampled when the disease was refractory, from a patient treated with antithyroid drugs. The sequence came from a female donor with Graves disease. The CDR3 loop reads CASSPPGQASHGYTF. In DNA form, the CDR3 reads TGTGCCAGCTCACCACCGGGACAGGCAAGTCATGGCTACACCTTC.